This T cell receptor (beta chain) was captured in a study of control samples from healthy donors and cancer patients. Germline values: CDR1 SQVTM, CDR2 ANQGSEA. This CDR3 is built from 12 residues. V lost 4 bases, J lost 4 bases, and 11 bases lay in between. Repertoires were generated with immunoSEQ multiplex PCR, while TCRdb's copy carries only in-frame clones and drops some. The sample consists of roughly 90,000 clones, 82% of them appearing once. This TCR was sampled from an older woman in good health. The chain links TRBV29-1 to TRBJ2-7; D tentatively reads TRBD1 or TRBD2 (5 bases each). Material for sequencing was blood. For the CDR3, the DNA is TGCAGCGTTGCGGGACGGAGATACGAGCAGTACTTC. Protein: CSVAGRRYEQYF.